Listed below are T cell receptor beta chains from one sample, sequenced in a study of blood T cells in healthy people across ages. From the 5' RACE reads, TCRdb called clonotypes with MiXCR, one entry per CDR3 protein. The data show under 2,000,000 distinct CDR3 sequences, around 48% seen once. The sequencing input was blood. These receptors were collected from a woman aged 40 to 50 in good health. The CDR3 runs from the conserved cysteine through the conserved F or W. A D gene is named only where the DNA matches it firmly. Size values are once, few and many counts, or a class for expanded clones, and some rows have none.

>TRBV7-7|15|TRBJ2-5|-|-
TGTGCTAGCAGCTTACCCGGCCCGTACCAAGAGACCCAGTACTTC
CASSLPGPYQETQYF
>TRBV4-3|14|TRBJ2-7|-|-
TGCGCCAGCAGCCAAGATACACTGATCTACGAGCAGTACTTC
CASSQDTLIYEQYF
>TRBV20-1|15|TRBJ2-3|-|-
TGCAGTGCTAGAGAGATCGGGGGAAGCACAGATACGCAGTATTTT
CSAREIGGSTDTQYF
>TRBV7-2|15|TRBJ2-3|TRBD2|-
TGTGCCAGCAGCTTAGTAGCGGGAGAGTTGGATACGCAGTATTTT
CASSLVAGELDTQYF
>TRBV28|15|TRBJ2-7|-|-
TGTGCCAGCGGTCCACCCTTTGACAACTCCTACGAGCAGTACTTC
CASGPPFDNSYEQYF
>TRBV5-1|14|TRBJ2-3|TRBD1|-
TGCGCCAGCAGCTTGGAGGGACAGGGCGGCCCGCAGTATTTT
CASSLEGQGGPQYF
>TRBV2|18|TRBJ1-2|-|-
TGTGCCAGCAGTGAATCCCGGGACACCCGACCGACTAACTATGGCTACACCTTC
CASSESRDTRPTNYGYTF
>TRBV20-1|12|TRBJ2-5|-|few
TGCAGTGCTGTCAGGGGCCAAGAGACCCAGTACTTC
CSAVRGQETQYF
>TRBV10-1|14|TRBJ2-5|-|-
TGCGCCAGCAGTGTCGACAGGTTCGGAGAGACCCAGTACTTC
CASSVDRFGETQYF
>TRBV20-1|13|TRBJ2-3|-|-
TGCAGTGCTGGCCGAACAACCGCAGATACGCAGTATTTT
CSAGRTTADTQYF
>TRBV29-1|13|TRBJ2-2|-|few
TGCAGCGTTGACCCAGATAACACCGGGGAGCTGTTTTTT
CSVDPDNTGELFF
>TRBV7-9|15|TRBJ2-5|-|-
TGTGCCAGCAGCTTAGAAGGGACTTCTCAAGAGACCCAGTACTTC
CASSLEGTSQETQYF
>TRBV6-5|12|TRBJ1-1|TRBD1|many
TGTGCCAGCAGTCAACGGGACAGGGGAACTTTCTTT
CASSQRDRGTFF
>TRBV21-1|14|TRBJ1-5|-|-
TGTGCCAGCAGCATACAGGTCGCCTATCAGCCCCAGCATTTT
CASSIQVAYQPQHF
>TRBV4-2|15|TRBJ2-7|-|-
TGTGCCAGCAGCCTAAGCCGAGACAGCTCCTACGAGCAGTACTTC
CASSLSRDSSYEQYF
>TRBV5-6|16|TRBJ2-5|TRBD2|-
TGTGCCAGCAGCTTTTGGTCGGGGGGGGCGTTGGGGACCCAGTACTTC
CASSFWSGGALGTQYF
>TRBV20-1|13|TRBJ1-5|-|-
TGCAGTGTGGGGAGGGGGGTTAATCAGCCCCAGCATTTT
CSVGRGVNQPQHF
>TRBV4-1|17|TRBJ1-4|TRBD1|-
TGCGCCAGCAGCCACCGACAGGGGGCTGTAGCTAATGAAAAACTGTTTTTT
CASSHRQGAVANEKLFF
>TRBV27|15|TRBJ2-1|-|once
TGTGCCAGCAGTTTATGGTACAGTAAAGACAATGAGCAGTTCTTC
CASSLWYSKDNEQFF
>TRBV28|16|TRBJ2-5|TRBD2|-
TGTGCCAGCAGTTTTGGGACTAGCGGGGCCCAAGAGACCCAGTACTTC
CASSFGTSGAQETQYF
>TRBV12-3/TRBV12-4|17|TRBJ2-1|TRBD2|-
TGTGCCAGCAGCCCATCTAGCGGGGGGGCCTTCAGTAATGAGCAGTTCTTC
CASSPSSGGAFSNEQFF
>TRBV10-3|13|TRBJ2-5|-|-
TGTGCCATCAGGGGACTCACTTCTGAGACCCAGTACTTC
CAIRGLTSETQYF
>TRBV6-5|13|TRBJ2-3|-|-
TGTGCCAGCAGCTCCACCTTGGGGGATACGCAGTATTTT
CASSSTLGDTQYF
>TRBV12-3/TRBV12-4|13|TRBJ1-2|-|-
TGTGCCAGCAGGGCGGGGGGCGTCGGTGGCTACACCTTC
CASRAGGVGGYTF
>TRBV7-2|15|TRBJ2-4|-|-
TGTGCCAGCAGCTTAGCCGCATCAGCCAAAAACATTCAGTACTTC
CASSLAASAKNIQYF
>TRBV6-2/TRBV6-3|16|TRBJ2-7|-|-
TGTGCCAGCAGTTACTCCAGGCGGGGCCCCATGGTCGAGCAGTACTTC
CASSYSRRGPMVEQYF
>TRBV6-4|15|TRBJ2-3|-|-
TGTGCCAGCAGTGACCGGCCGGGGCCCACAGATACGCAGTATTTT
CASSDRPGPTDTQYF